These T cell receptor beta chains were read from a single sample in a study of cytomegalovirus exposure and HLA in healthy donors. The data were produced by immunoSEQ multiplex PCR, yet TCRdb's version contains in-frame clones alone and is incomplete. The profile shows about 100,000 clones, 60% to 85% of them singletons. Sequenced material: PBMCs. The receptors here all came from a female donor in good health and CMV-seropositive. The CDR3 runs from the conserved cysteine through the conserved F or W. Each record gives: V gene, clone size, D gene, J gene, CDR3 protein, CDR3 DNA. D genes are given only for firm matches. For some rows the clone size is stated as once, few or many, or as a class when expanded; others skip it.

TRBV28	NA	NA	TRBJ2-1	CASSFQGGLNNEQFF	TGTGCCAGCAGTTTCCAGGGAGGCCTCAACAATGAGCAGTTCTTC
TRBV6-5	NA	NA	TRBJ1-2	CASSYSRWANYGYTF	TGTGCCAGCAGTTACTCGAGATGGGCGAACTATGGCTACACCTTC
TRBV5-8	NA	NA	TRBJ2-3	CASSPRTGGSTQYF	TGTGCCAGCAGCCCTCGAACAGGCGGCTCTACGCAGTATTTT
TRBV5-1	NA	NA	TRBJ2-2	CASSLGRGNTGELFF	TGCGCCAGCAGCTTAGGGCGGGGCAACACCGGGGAGCTGTTTTTT
TRBV7-2	NA	NA	TRBJ1-3	CASSPSSGNTIYF	TGTGCCAGCAGCCCTAGCTCTGGAAACACCATATATTTT
TRBV7-9	few	TRBD1	TRBJ2-3	CASSDWQGARADTQYF	TGTGCCAGCAGCGATTGGCAGGGGGCTCGGGCAGATACGCAGTATTTT
TRBV15	NA	TRBD1	TRBJ2-7	CATRNRGSYEQYF	TGTGCCACCAGGAACAGGGGTTCCTACGAGCAGTACTTC
TRBV7-9	NA	NA	TRBJ1-4	CASGQPGGKLFF	TGTGCCAGCGGTCAGCCTGGAGGAAAACTGTTTTTT
TRBV7-6	few	TRBD2	TRBJ2-3	CASSLTPGKGLAGGDTQYF	TGTGCCAGCAGCTTAACTCCGGGAAAAGGACTAGCGGGAGGGGATACGCAGTATTTT
TRBV5-1	NA	NA	TRBJ2-2	CASSRAGQGVTGELFF	TGCGCCAGCAGCCGGGCGGGGCAGGGGGTCACCGGGGAGCTGTTTTTT
TRBV27	NA	TRBD2	TRBJ2-7	CASSPLAGGHYEQYF	TGTGCCAGCAGTCCCCTAGCGGGAGGCCACTACGAGCAGTACTTC
TRBV4-1	NA	NA	TRBJ2-2	CASSQGRLAAGELFF	TGCGCCAGCAGCCAAGGACGTTTAGCCGCCGGGGAGCTGTTTTTT
TRBV6-1	NA	TRBD2	TRBJ2-1	CASRPSGTVVEQFF	TGTGCCAGCAGACCTAGCGGGACCGTCGTTGAGCAGTTCTTC
TRBV27	NA	NA	TRBJ2-2	CASSDGGPVGELFF	TGTGCCAGCAGTGACGGGGGGCCGGTCGGGGAGCTGTTTTTT
TRBV5-5	NA	TRBD1	TRBJ1-1	CASSSGDRAPFF	TGTGCCAGCAGCAGTGGGGACAGGGCGCCTTTCTTT
TRBV7-2	NA	NA	TRBJ1-1	CASSLYQGITEAFF	TGTGCCAGCAGCTTATATCAGGGGATCACTGAAGCTTTCTTT